The 29 T cell receptor beta chains presented below share a single source sample, sequenced in a study of vaccination and CD4 T cells after COVID-19. The antigens these receptors bind are not known. Sequenced with the Oncomine TCR Beta short-read assay was DNA taken from cultured CD4+ T cells. Extraction of genomic DNA was performed on cultured CD4+ T cells. TCRdb processed the PCR reads anew with MiXCR; each CDR3 protein has one entry. The sample consists of approximately 11,000 distinct CDR3 sequences, approximately 37% of them appearing once. Treatment: approximately 11-day PBMC culture with coronavirus spike peptide pools or control peptides (ViraFEST assay). Samples of CD4+ T cells were obtained from the unexposed donor before the COVID-19 pandemic (2011-2018). The source material was CD4+ T cells from blood, cultured in vitro. These receptors all come from a human donor in good health.

This clonotype has only a few counts. The rearrangement joins TRBV20-1 to TRBJ2-1; D unclear. Trimming removed 3 bases from V and 1 base from J, with 4 bases in between. The V gene's germline CDR1 is DFQATT and CDR2 SNEGSKA (reference sequence). This CDR3 has 12 amino acids. The CDR3 nucleotides read TGCAGTGCTAGCGGTTCCTACAATGAGCAGTTCTTC. Protein: CSASGSYNEQFF.

The sample holds a few counts of this clonotype. The genes are TRBV7-2 and TRBJ1-2, with D perhaps TRBD1 (5 bases). Germline V gives CDR1 SGHTA, CDR2 FQGNSA. V lost 5 bases and J lost 1, with 17 bases in between. There are 16 residues in the CDR3. This chain's CDR3 is CASSARQPRSNYGYTF. CDR3 bases: TGTGCCAGCAGCGCCAGACAGCCTAGAAGTAACTATGGCTACACCTTC.

This clonotype has only a few counts. The genes are TRBV7-2 and TRBJ2-5; D might be TRBD2 (6 bases). Trimming stripped 5 bases from V and 1 base from J, with 11 bases between. Germline V gene lookup returns CDR1 SGHTA and CDR2 FQGNSA. The length of the CDR3 is 14 residues. CDR3 residues: CASSPPGLQETQYF. In DNA form, the CDR3 reads TGTGCCAGCAGCCCCCCGGGACTCCAAGAGACCCAGTACTTC.

The V gene is TRBV7-8, the J gene TRBJ2-6, with a tentative D call TRBD1 (5 bases). The CDR3 length is 19 residues. Germline CDR1 reads SGHVS; CDR2 reads FQNEAQ. Trimming pared 5 bases from V and 1 base from J, leaving 21 bases between. CDR3 in amino acids: CASSLRASGRGSGANVLTF. In DNA, the CDR3 is TGTGCCAGCAGCCTAAGGGCGTCAGGGCGTGGTTCTGGGGCCAACGTCCTGACTTTC.

The chain combines TRBV25-1 with TRBJ1-1; TRBD1 might be the D (5 bases). V lost 6 bases and J 2 bases, leaving 13 bases between the germline ends. The CDR3 runs to 14 residues. Germline assignment: CDR1 MGHDK and CDR2 SYGVNS. CDR3 amino acids: CASRISGPNTEAFF. Written as DNA, the CDR3 is TGTGCCAGCAGGATCTCGGGGCCCAACACTGAAGCTTTCTTT.

V and J are TRBV28 and TRBJ1-1; the D is unclear. Trimming removed 3 bases from V and 5 bases from J, with 10 bases in between. The CDR3 length is 13 residues. The germline V gene has CDR1 MDHEN and CDR2 SYDVKM. CDR3 loop: CASSLNKWTEAFF. The CDR3 nucleotides are TGTGCCAGCAGTTTGAACAAGTGGACTGAAGCTTTCTTT.

V is TRBV28 and J is TRBJ1-1; the D is unclear. Germline CDR1 MDHEN, CDR2 SYDVKM. The length of the CDR3 is 12 residues. Trimming pared 5 bases from V and 8 bases from J, leaving 12 bases between. CDR3 residues: CASSAPKREAFF. Written as DNA, the CDR3 is TGTGCCAGCAGTGCCCCGAAAAGGGAAGCTTTCTTT.

The V gene is TRBV7-8, the J gene TRBJ1-5, with TRBD1 identical over 7 bases. The V gene's germline CDR1 is SGHVS and CDR2 FQNEAQ. Germline trimming cut 5 bases from V and 5 bases from J; bases unmatched to any gene: 15. The CDR3 sequence is 17 residues long. CDR3: CASSRRSTGRDDQPQHF. The CDR3 DNA reads as TGTGCCAGCAGCCGTCGATCGACAGGGAGGGACGATCAGCCCCAGCATTTT.

The J gene is TRBJ2-2, the V gene TRBV12-3 or TRBV12-4; no firm D call. The CDR3 contains 17 residues. V was shortened by 2 bases and J by 0 bases, with 13 bases between the two germline ends. The CDR3, as DNA: TGTGCCAGCAGTTTATCTGGAAAAGGGACGAACACCGGGGAGCTGTTTTTT. This gives the protein CASSLSGKGTNTGELFF.

This rearrangement joins TRBV6-5 to TRBJ2-5, with 13 bases lining up with TRBD2. The germline CDR1 and CDR2 sequences are MNHEY and SVGAGI. After removal of 1 base from V and 3 bases from J, the junction contained 8 bases not matched to a gene. The CDR3 has 18 residues. Written as DNA, the CDR3 is TGTGCCAGCAGTTACTTTTGGACTAGCGGGAGATATAAAGAGACCCAGTACTTC. Amino acid sequence: CASSYFWTSGRYKETQYF.

The sample holds a few counts of this clonotype. V gene TRBV21-1 combines with J gene TRBJ1-1; TRBD1, the table's D call, lacks a check against the DNA. TRBV21-1 is given as a pseudogene. The CDR3 has 18 residues. The CDR3 loop reads CASSKGGGEWSTNTEAFF. CDR3 DNA: TGTGCCAGCAGCAAAGGAGGGGGGGAATGGTCAACTAACACTGAAGCTTTCTTT.

This clonotype appeared a few times. The chain couples TRBV27 to TRBJ2-3; no reliable D call. CDR3 length: 15 residues. Trimming took 4 bases from V and 4 from J, leaving 15 bases between them. CDR1 is MNHEY, CDR2 SMNVEV, per germline (reference sequence). CDR3 sequence reads: CASSSPSLVADTQYF. The DNA of the CDR3 is TGTGCCAGCAGTTCCCCCTCCCTGGTGGCAGATACGCAGTATTTT.

The chain carries TRBV20-1 and TRBJ1-2, with D possibly being TRBD1 (5 bases). The V gene lost 0 bases and the J gene lost 8 bases, with 22 bases spanning the gap. Per the germline V gene, CDR1 is DFQATT and CDR2 is SNEGSKA (reference sequence). There are 16 residues in the CDR3. CDR3 sequence: CSARDRGDENAGGYTF. CDR3 DNA sequence: TGCAGTGCTAGAGATCGGGGGGACGAGAATGCCGGAGGCTACACCTTC.

This chain links TRBV6-2 or TRBV6-3 with TRBJ2-1; 7 nucleotides agree with TRBD2. The V and J ends lost 2 bases and 8 bases, in that order; junction bases with no gene match: 9. The V gene's germline CDR1 is MNHEY and CDR2 SVGEGT. The CDR3 is 15 residues long. The CDR3 DNA reads TGTGCCAGCAGTTACGCCGGACTAGAGATGGATGAGCAGTTCTTC. This translates into CASSYAGLEMDEQFF.

This clonotype is medium-sized (0.01 to 0.1%) by share. CDR3 in DNA: TGTGCCAGCGCATCCTTTAGCGGGCCCCAAGAGACCCAGTACTTC. Its protein product is CASASFSGPQETQYF. This sequence joins TRBV6-1 and TRBJ2-5, with 7 bases matching TRBD2. Germline V lookup: CDR1 MNHNS, CDR2 SASEGT. Germline trimming cut 8 bases from V and 1 base from J; bases unmatched to any gene: 10. CDR3 size: 15 residues.

Judged by abundance, this clonotype is medium-sized. The V gene is TRBV27, the J gene TRBJ2-5; the match to TRBD1 covers 9 bases. The CDR3 extends over 13 amino acids. Trimming removed 6 bases from V and 5 bases from J; junction bases left unmatched: 4. Germline V gene data show CDR1 as MNHEY and CDR2 as SMNVEV (reference sequence). In DNA form, the CDR3 reads TGTGCCAGCAGCCACAGGGGGCAGGAGACCCAGTACTTC. Residues: CASSHRGQETQYF.

This chain links TRBV20-1 with TRBJ2-1; 7 nucleotides line up with TRBD2. Trimming took 5 bases from V and 12 from J; bases not matched to a gene: 19. Looked up from germline, CDR1 is DFQATT and CDR2 is SNEGSKA (reference sequence). CDR3 length equals 15 residues. The CDR3 here is CSAPSAGLTQRGQFF. CDR3 in DNA: TGCAGTGCTCCCTCCGCGGGACTAACTCAACGGGGGCAGTTCTTC.

V usage is TRBV19 and J usage is TRBJ1-5; D is uncertain. The CDR3 is 16 amino acids. Germline CDR1 LNHDA, CDR2 SQIVND (reference sequence). V was trimmed by 5 bases and J by 8 bases, leaving 22 bases between them. As DNA, the CDR3 is TGTGCCAGTAGTTCAAGGGTCGAGGTGGTTTGGGAGCCCCAGCATTTT. As protein: CASSSRVEVVWEPQHF.

This chain uses TRBV15 with TRBJ2-1, with 8 bases matching TRBD2. This CDR3 has 18 residues. CDR1 and CDR2 (germline): LNHNV, YYDKDF (reference sequence). After removal of 0 bases from V and 0 bases from J, the junction contained 7 bases not matched to a gene. The CDR3 here is CATSRDHGGVFSYNEQFF. The CDR3 DNA is TGTGCCACCAGCAGAGATCACGGGGGGGTCTTCTCCTACAATGAGCAGTTCTTC.

V is TRBV29-1 and J is TRBJ1-2; 7 positions match TRBD1. The CDR3 is 15 amino acids. The germline V gene encodes CDR1 SQVTM and CDR2 ANQGSEA. V dropped 1 base and J dropped 4; count of bases not matched to a gene: 9. In DNA, the CDR3 is TGCAGCGTTGAAGCTCCTTGGGGACAGAGCTATGGCTACACCTTC. Residues: CSVEAPWGQSYGYTF.

This clonotype was detected only a few times. The V gene is TRBV6-1, the J gene TRBJ2-3; D possibly corresponds to TRBD2 (5 bases). CDR1 and CDR2 (germline): MNHNS, SASEGT. V was clipped by 6 bases and J by 3 bases, with 13 bases between them. This CDR3 contains 14 residues. CDR3 region: CASRFERTTDTQYF. As DNA, the CDR3 is TGTGCCAGCAGGTTTGAGCGGACTACAGATACGCAGTATTTT.

The chain has TRBV7-6 and TRBJ2-2; D unclear. CDR1 SGHVS and CDR2 FNYEAQ come from the germline V gene. Trimming removed 5 bases from V and 8 bases from J, with 24 bases in between. This CDR3 is 17 amino acids long. CDR3 sequence: CASSLWGSSVLPGELFF. The CDR3 DNA is TGTGCCAGCAGCCTCTGGGGAAGCTCGGTGCTTCCGGGGGAGCTGTTTTTT.

This clonotype was seen only a few times. This chain connects TRBV6-5 to TRBJ1-5; 8 bases are a match to TRBD1. With V trimmed by 3 bases and J by 3 bases, 16 bases remained unmatched. Germline CDR1 is MNHEY and CDR2 is SVGAGI. The CDR3 totals 19 residues. The CDR3 is CASSYSAGQARRPNQPQHF. As DNA, the CDR3 is TGTGCCAGCAGTTATTCGGCGGGACAGGCCAGGCGTCCCAATCAGCCCCAGCATTTT.

Points on this clonotype: One end of the junction does not line up with germline, which may come from a read error. V is TRBV24-1 and J is TRBJ1-5; 12 bases are a match to TRBD1. The CDR3 sequence is 15 residues long. CDR1 is KGHDR, CDR2 SFDVKD, per germline. CDR3 sequence (DNA): TGTGCCACCTGTGATCCGGGGACAGGGGGCGAGCCCCAGCATTTT. It specifies CATCDPGTGGEPQHF.

The chain links TRBV28 to TRBJ1-2; TRBD1 matches at 7 bases. The CDR3 contains 16 residues. Germline values: CDR1 MDHEN, CDR2 SYDVKM. J gave up 8 bases and V 3 bases, and 15 bases lay outside the gene matches. CDR3 protein: CASSFLGKNRGLGYTF. DNA for the CDR3: TGTGCCAGCAGTTTTCTCGGGAAGAACAGGGGTTTGGGCTACACCTTC.

The chain combines TRBV6-2 or TRBV6-3 with TRBJ1-5; TRBD1 matches 7 bases. Germline values: CDR1 MNHEY, CDR2 SVGEGT. V lost 2 bases to trimming and J lost 5 bases; unmatched junction nucleotides: 3. The CDR3 totals 14 residues. CDR3 protein: CASSYRDSHQPQHF. The CDR3 region has the DNA TGTGCCAGCAGTTACCGGGACAGCCATCAGCCCCAGCATTTT.

CDR3 in amino acids: CASSPPGWNEQFF. The CDR3 DNA follows: TGTGCCAGCAGTCCACCTGGCTGGAATGAGCAGTTCTTC. This chain links TRBV6-1 with TRBJ2-1, with D unclear. The CDR3 length is 13 residues. Deletions cut 5 bases from V and 7 bases from J, with 12 bases between. Germline loops: CDR1 MNHNS, CDR2 SASEGT.

This clonotype has only one observation. This sequence joins TRBV30 and TRBJ1-5; no clear D gene. V was cut by 3 bases and J by 0 bases, with 6 bases left in between. This CDR3 has 13 amino acids. Germline loops: CDR1 GTSNPN, CDR2 SVGIG (reference sequence). Here the CDR3 DNA reads TGTGCCTGGAGCCCAGATAGCAATCAGCCCCAGCATTTT. Translated: CAWSPDSNQPQHF.

The J gene is TRBJ2-7, the V gene TRBV12-3 or TRBV12-4; a possible D gene is TRBD1 (6 bases). This CDR3 region has 13 residues. V lost 5 bases, J lost 3 bases, and 11 bases lay in between. CDR3 residues: CASSGDNHYEQYF. The CDR3 bases are TGTGCCAGCAGTGGGGACAACCACTACGAGCAGTACTTC.